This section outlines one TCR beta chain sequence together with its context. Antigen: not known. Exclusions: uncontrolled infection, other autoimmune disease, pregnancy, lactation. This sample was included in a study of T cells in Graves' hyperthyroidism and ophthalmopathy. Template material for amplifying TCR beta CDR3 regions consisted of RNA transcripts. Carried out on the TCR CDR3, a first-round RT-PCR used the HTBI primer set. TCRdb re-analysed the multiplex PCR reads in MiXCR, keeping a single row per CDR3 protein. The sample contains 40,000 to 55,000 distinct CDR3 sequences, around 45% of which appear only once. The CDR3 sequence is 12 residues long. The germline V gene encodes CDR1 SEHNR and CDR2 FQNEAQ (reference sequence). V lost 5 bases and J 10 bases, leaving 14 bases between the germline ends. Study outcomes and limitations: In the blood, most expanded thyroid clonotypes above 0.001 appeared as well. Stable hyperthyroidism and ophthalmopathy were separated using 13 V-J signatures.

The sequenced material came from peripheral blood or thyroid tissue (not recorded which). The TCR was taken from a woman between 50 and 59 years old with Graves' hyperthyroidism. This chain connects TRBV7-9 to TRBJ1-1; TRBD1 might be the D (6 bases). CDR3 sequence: CASSPDRLGAFF. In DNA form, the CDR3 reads TGTGCCAGCAGCCCCGACAGGCTGGGAGCTTTCTTT.